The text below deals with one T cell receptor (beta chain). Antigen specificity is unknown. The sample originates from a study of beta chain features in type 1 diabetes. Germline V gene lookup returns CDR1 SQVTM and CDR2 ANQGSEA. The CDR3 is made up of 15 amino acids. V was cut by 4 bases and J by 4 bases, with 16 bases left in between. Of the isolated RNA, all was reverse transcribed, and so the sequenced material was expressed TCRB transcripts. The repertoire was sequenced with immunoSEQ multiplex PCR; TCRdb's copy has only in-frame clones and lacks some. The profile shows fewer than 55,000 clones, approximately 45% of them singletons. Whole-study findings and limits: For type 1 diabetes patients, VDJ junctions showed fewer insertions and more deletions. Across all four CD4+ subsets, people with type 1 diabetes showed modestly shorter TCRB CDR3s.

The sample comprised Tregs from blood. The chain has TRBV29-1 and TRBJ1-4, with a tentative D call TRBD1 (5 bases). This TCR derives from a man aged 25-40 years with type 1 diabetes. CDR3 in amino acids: CSVGRDGGDNEKLFF. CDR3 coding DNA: TGCAGCGTTGGGAGGGACGGTGGAGATAATGAAAAACTGTTTTTT.